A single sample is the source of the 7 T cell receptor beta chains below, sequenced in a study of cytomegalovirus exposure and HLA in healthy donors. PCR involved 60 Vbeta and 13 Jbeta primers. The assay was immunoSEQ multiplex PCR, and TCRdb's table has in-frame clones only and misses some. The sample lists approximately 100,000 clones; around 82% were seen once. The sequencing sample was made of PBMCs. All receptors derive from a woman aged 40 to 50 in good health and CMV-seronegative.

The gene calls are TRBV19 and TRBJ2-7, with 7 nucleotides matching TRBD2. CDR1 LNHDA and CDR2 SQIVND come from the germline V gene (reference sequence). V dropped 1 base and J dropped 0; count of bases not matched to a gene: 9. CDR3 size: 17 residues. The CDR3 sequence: CASSIAPSGPSSYEQYF. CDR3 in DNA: TGTGCCAGTAGTATAGCTCCTAGCGGCCCGAGCTCCTACGAGCAGTACTTC.

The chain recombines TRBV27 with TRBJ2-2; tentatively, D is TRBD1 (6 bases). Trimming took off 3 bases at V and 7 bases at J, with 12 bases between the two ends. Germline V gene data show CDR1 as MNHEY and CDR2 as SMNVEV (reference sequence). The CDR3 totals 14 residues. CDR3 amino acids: CASSLRSGVGELFF. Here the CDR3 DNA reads TGTGCCAGCAGTTTGCGCTCAGGGGTCGGGGAGCTGTTTTTT.

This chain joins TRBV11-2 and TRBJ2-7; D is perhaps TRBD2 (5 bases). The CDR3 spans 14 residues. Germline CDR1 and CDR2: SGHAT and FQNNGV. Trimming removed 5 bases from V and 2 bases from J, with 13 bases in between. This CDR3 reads CASSPPERTYEQYF. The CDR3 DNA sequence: TGTGCCAGCAGCCCCCCGGAGCGGACCTACGAGCAGTACTTC.

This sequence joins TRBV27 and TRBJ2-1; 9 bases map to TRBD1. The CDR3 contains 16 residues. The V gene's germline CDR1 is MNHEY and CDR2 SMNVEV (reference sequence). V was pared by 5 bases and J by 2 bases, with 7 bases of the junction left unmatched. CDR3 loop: CASSLRGTGPYNEQFF. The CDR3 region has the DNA TGTGCCAGCAGTCTTAGGGGGACAGGGCCCTACAATGAGCAGTTCTTC.

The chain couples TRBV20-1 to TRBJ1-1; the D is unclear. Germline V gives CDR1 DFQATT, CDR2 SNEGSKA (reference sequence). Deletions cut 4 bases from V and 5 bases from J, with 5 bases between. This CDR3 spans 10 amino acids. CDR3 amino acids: CSAILTEAFF. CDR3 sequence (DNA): TGCAGTGCTATCCTGACTGAAGCTTTCTTT.

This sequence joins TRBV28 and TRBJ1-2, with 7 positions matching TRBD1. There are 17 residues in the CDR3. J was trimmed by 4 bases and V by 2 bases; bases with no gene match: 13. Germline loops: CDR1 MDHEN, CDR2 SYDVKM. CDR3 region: CASSLATGYYLTYGYTF. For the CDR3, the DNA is TGTGCCAGCAGTTTAGCGACAGGGTATTATCTAACCTATGGCTACACCTTC.

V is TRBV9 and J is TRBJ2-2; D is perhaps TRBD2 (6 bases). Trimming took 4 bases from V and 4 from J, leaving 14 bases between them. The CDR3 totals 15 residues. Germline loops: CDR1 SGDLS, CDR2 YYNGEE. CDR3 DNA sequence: TGTGCCAGCAGCCCTTCCGGGACTGCCACCGGGGAGCTGTTTTTT. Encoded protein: CASSPSGTATGELFF.